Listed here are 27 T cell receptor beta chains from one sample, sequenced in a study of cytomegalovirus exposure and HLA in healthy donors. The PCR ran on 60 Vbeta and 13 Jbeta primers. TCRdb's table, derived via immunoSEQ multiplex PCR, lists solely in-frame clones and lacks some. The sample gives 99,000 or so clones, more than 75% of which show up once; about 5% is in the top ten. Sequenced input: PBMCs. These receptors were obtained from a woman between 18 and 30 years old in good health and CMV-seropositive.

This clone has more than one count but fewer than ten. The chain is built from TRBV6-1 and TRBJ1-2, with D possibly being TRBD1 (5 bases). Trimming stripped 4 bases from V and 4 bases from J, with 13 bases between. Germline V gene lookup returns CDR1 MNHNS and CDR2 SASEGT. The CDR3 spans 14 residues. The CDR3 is CASSGSQGGYGYTF. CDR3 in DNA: TGTGCCAGCAGTGGGTCTCAGGGTGGCTATGGCTACACCTTC.

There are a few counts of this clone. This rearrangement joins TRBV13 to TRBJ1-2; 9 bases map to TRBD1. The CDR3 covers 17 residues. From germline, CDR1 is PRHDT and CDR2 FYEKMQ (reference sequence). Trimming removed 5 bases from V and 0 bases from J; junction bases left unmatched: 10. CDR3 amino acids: CASSPEGTGIANYGYTF. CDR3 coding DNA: TGTGCCAGCAGCCCAGAGGGGACAGGGATAGCTAACTATGGCTACACCTTC.

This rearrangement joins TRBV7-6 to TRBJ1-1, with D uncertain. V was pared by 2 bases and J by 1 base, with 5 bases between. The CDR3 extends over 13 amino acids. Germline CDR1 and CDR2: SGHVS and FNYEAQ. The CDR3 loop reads CASSLTQNTEAFF. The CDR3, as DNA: TGTGCCAGCAGCTTAACTCAGAACACTGAAGCTTTCTTT.

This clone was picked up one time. The CDR3 region is CATSGQRNTGELFF. CDR3 sequence (DNA): TGTGCCACCTCGGGACAACGTAACACCGGGGAGCTGTTTTTT. The chain uses TRBV19 and TRBJ2-2, with a tentative D call TRBD1 (6 bases). Germline V gene sequence: CDR1 LNHDA, CDR2 SQIVND (reference sequence). Trimming took 10 bases from V and 2 from J, leaving 14 bases between them. There are 14 residues in the CDR3.

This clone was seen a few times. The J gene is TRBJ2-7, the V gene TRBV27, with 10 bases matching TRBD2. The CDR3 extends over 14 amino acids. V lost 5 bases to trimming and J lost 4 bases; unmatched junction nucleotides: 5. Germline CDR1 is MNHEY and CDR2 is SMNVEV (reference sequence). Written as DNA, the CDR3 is TGTGCCAGCAGTGGCAAGGGACTAGCGTACGAGCAGTACTTC. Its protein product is CASSGKGLAYEQYF.

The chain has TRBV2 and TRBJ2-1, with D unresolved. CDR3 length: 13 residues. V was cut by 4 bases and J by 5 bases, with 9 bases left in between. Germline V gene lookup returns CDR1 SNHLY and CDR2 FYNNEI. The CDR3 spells CASSVGDNNEQFF. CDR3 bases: TGTGCCAGCAGTGTTGGAGATAACAATGAGCAGTTCTTC. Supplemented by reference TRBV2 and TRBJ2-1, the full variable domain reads EPEVTQTPSHQVTQMGQEVILRCVPISNHLYFYWYRQILGQKVEFLVSFYNNEISEKSEIFDDQFSVERPDGSNFTLKIRSTKLEDSAMYFCASSVGDNNEQFFGPGTRLTVL.

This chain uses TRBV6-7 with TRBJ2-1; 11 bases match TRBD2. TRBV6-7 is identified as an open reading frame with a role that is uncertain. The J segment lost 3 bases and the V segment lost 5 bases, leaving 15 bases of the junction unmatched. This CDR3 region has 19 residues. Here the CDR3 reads CASSPTAVGTSGFYNEQFF. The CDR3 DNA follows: TGTGCCAGCAGTCCGACAGCGGTCGGGACTAGCGGTTTCTACAATGAGCAGTTCTTC.

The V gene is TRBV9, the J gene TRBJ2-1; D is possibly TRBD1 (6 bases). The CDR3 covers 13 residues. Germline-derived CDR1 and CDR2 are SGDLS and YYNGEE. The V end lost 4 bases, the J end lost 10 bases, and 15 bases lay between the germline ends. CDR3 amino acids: CASSSRGIGEQFF. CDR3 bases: TGTGCCAGCAGCTCCAGGGGAATCGGGGAGCAGTTCTTC.

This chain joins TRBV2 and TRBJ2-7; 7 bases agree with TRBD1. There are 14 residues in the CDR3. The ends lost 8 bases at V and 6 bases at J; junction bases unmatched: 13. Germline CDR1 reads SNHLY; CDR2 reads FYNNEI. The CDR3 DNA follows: TGTGCCAGCGACCCGGGACAGCCCTTTTCCGAGCAGTACTTC. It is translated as CASDPGQPFSEQYF.

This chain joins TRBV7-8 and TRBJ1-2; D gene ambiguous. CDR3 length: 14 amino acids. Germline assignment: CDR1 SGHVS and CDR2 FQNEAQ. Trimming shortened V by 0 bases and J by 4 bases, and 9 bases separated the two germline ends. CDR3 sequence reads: CASSLAPQIYGYTF. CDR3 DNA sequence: TGTGCCAGCAGCTTAGCCCCCCAAATCTATGGCTACACCTTC.

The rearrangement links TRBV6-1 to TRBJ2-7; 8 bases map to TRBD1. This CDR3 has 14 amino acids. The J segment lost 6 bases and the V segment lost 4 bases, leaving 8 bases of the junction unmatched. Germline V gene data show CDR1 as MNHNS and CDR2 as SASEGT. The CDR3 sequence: CASSGRQGLGEQYF. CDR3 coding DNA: TGTGCCAGCAGTGGGAGACAGGGGCTCGGCGAGCAGTACTTC.

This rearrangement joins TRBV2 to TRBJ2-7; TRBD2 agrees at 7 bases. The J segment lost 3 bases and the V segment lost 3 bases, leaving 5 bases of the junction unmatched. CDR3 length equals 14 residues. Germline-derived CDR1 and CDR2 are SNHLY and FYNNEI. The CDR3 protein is CASSDVGGSYEQYF. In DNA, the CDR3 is TGTGCCAGCAGTGACGTGGGCGGGAGCTACGAGCAGTACTTC.

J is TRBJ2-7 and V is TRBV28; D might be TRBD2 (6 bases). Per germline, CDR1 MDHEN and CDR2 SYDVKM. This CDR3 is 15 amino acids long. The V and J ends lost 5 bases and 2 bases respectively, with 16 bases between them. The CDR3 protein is CASSAVWDFPYEQYF. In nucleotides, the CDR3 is TGTGCCAGCAGTGCAGTTTGGGACTTCCCCTACGAGCAGTACTTC.

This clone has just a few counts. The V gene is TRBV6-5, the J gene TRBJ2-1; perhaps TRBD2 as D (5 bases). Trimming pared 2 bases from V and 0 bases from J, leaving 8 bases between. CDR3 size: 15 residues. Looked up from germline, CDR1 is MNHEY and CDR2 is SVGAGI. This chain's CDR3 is CASSYAGHSYNEQFF. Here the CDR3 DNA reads TGTGCCAGCAGTTACGCGGGCCACTCCTACAATGAGCAGTTCTTC.

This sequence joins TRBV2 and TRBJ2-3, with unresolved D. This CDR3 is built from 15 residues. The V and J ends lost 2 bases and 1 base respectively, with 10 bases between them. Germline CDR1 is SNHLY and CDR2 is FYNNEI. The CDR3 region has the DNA TGTGCCAGCAGTGAATCCCTAGACGGCACAGATACGCAGTATTTT. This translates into CASSESLDGTDTQYF.

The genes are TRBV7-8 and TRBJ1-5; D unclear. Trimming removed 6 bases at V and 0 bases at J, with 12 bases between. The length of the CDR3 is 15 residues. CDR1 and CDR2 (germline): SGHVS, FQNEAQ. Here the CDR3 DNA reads TGTGCCAGCAGTCCCTCCGGGAATAGCAATCAGCCCCAGCATTTT. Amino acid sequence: CASSPSGNSNQPQHF.

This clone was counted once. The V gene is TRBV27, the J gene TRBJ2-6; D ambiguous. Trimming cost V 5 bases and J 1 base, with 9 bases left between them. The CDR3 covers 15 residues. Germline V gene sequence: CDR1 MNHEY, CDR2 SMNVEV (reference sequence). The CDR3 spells CASSRTTSGANVLTF. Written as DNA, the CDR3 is TGTGCCAGCAGTAGAACTACTTCTGGGGCCAACGTCCTGACTTTC.

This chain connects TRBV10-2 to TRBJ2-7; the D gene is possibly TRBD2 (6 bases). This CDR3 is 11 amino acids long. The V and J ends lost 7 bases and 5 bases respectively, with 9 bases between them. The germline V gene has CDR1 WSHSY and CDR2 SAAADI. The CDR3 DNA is TGCGCCAGCACCTCTAGCGACGAGCAGTACTTC. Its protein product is CASTSSDEQYF.

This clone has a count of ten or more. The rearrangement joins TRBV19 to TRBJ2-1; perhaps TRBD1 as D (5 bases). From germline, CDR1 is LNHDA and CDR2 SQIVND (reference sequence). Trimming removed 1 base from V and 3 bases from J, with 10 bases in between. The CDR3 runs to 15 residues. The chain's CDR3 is CASSIGGAGYNEQFF. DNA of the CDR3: TGTGCCAGTAGTATAGGTGGGGCAGGCTACAATGAGCAGTTCTTC.

As DNA, the CDR3 is TGTGCCAGCAGTTTATGGGGGGGAACGTCAACTAATGAAAAACTGTTTTTT. Protein sequence: CASSLWGGTSTNEKLFF. The V call is TRBV28, the J call TRBJ1-4; D possibly corresponds to TRBD1 (5 bases). In germline, CDR1 is MDHEN, CDR2 SYDVKM. The CDR3 has 17 amino acids. The germline V and J ends were trimmed by 0 bases and 0 bases, with 11 bases remaining between them.

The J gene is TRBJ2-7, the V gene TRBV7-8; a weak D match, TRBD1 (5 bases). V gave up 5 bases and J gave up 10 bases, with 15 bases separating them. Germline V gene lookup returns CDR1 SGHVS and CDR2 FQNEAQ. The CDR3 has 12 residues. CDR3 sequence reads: CASSDDRQTQYF. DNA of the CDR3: TGTGCCAGCAGCGACGACCGACAGACTCAGTACTTC.

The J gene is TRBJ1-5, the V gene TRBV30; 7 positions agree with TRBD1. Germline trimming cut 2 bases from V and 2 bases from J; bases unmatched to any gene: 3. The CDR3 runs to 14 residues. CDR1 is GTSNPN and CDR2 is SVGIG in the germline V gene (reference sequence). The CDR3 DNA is TGTGCCTGGAGTACAGGGGCCGGCAATCAGCCCCAGCATTTT. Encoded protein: CAWSTGAGNQPQHF.

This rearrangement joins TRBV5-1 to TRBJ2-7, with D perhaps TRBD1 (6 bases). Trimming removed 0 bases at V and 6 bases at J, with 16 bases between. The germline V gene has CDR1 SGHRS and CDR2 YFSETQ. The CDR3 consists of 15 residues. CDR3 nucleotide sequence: TGCGCCAGCAGCTTGGTCCCAGGGGCGCTCAGCGAGCAGTACTTC. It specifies CASSLVPGALSEQYF.

In DNA form, the CDR3 reads TGTGCCAGCAGTGAAGCGCTAGCCTACCACACAGATACGCAGTATTTT. Its protein is CASSEALAYHTDTQYF. J is TRBJ2-3 and V is TRBV6-1; maybe TRBD2 (5 bases). V was pared by 0 bases and J by 2 bases, with 12 bases between. The germline V gene has CDR1 MNHNS and CDR2 SASEGT. This CDR3 has 16 residues.

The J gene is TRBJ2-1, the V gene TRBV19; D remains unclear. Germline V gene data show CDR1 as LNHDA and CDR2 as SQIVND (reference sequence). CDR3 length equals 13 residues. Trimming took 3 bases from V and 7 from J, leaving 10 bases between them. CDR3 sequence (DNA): TGTGCCAGTAGTATCCGAGACACTAATGAGCAGTTCTTC. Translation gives CASSIRDTNEQFF.

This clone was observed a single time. CDR3 amino acids: CASSPHTGLAGEHGELFF. The CDR3, as DNA: TGTGCCAGCAGCCCACATACCGGACTAGCGGGAGAACACGGGGAGCTGTTTTTT. The rearrangement links TRBV7-8 to TRBJ2-2, with TRBD2 identical over 13 bases. Germline V gene data show CDR1 as SGHVS and CDR2 as FQNEAQ. After removal of 5 bases from V and 7 bases from J, the junction contained 13 bases not matched to a gene. This CDR3 is 18 amino acids long.

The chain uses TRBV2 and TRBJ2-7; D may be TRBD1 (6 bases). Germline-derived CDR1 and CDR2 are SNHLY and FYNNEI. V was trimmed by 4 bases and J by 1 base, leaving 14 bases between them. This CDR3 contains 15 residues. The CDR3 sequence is CASSAQGVRSYEQYF. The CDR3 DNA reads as TGTGCCAGCAGTGCACAGGGAGTTAGGTCCTACGAGCAGTACTTC.